A single TCR beta chain is shown here with its context. This sample stems from a study of radiation and T cells in renal cell carcinoma. Time point indicated: blood 4 weeks post-SBRT, at nephrectomy. Regarding treatment: 15 Gy SBRT to primary tumor, nephrectomy 4 weeks later. Using immunoSEQ multiplex PCR, the repertoire was profiled, and TCRdb retains in-frame clones only, with some absent. The table lists over 90,000 clones, 65% to 90% of them singletons. There are 14 residues in the CDR3. V shed 7 bases and J shed 6 bases, with 15 bases lying between them. Germline V gene sequence: CDR1 LNHDA, CDR2 SQIVND (reference sequence).

The rearrangement uses TRBV19 and TRBJ2-2, with D maybe TRBD1 (6 bases). The sequence was obtained from a man in his sixties with renal cell carcinoma. The specimen comprised blood, sampled from a patient whose treatment included radiotherapy and nephrectomy. The CDR3 DNA reads TGTGCCAGTATTACCCAGGGGAGATCCGGGGAGCTGTTTTTT. Amino acids: CASITQGRSGELFF. The variable domain in full, completed from reference TRBV19 and TRBJ2-2, reads DGGITQSPKYLFRKEGQNVTLSCEQNLNHDAMYWYRQDPGQGLRLIYYSQIVNDFQKGDIAEGYSVSREKKESFPLTVTSAQKNPTAFYLCASITQGRSGELFFGEGSRLTVL.